This is a list of T cell receptor beta chains from one sample in a study of identical twins. TCRdb used MiXCR to reprocess the 5' RACE reads, holding one entry per CDR3 protein. The sample lists 300,000 to 400,000 distinct CDR3 sequences; 9% to 15% were seen once. The data were also submitted as part of a second study, on yellow fever vaccine responses in identical twins.

The sequenced sample consisted of CD8+ T cells sorted from blood. Source of these receptors: a woman aged 18-35 years in good health. CDR3s include the opening cysteine and the closing phenylalanine or tryptophan. The order of the fields is J gene, clone size, D gene, V gene, CDR3 DNA, CDR3 protein. D genes are given only for firm matches. Where a row states a size, it is once, few, many or the class of an expanded clone; other rows omit it.

>TRBJ2-7|NA|NA|TRBV15
TGTGCCACCAGCACCACTCAGGGTACTCCCTACGAGCAGTACTTC
CATSTTQGTPYEQYF
>TRBJ2-7|many|NA|TRBV7-6
TGTGCCAGCAGCCCAGAGACAGGATCCTACGAGCAGTACTTC
CASSPETGSYEQYF
>TRBJ2-3|few|NA|TRBV4-1
TGCGCCAGCAGCCAAGGCGTAGGAGATACGCAGTATTTT
CASSQGVGDTQYF
>TRBJ2-1|NA|NA|TRBV5-8
TGTGCCAGCAGCCTGGGGGTGCGGGGAGGATACAATGAGCAGTTCTTC
CASSLGVRGGYNEQFF
>TRBJ2-5|few|TRBD1|TRBV7-9
TGTGCCAGCAGCGGTTCCGGGACAGCGGAACAAGAGACCCAGTACTTC
CASSGSGTAEQETQYF
>TRBJ2-3|few|TRBD1|TRBV9
TGTGCCAGCAGCGTAGCCAGGACAGGTTGGGCAGATACGCAGTATTTT
CASSVARTGWADTQYF
>TRBJ2-3|NA|NA|TRBV9
TGTGCCAGCAGCGTATCAAGTTGGTCTAGCACAGATACGCAGTATTTT
CASSVSSWSSTDTQYF
>TRBJ2-2|NA|NA|TRBV6-1
TGTGCCAGCAGTACCGGGACATTTAACACCGGGGAGCTGTTTTTT
CASSTGTFNTGELFF
>TRBJ2-3|few|TRBD1|TRBV5-1
TGCGCCAGCAGCTTGTACGACAGGGGGATAGATACGCAGTATTTT
CASSLYDRGIDTQYF
>TRBJ2-1|few|TRBD2|TRBV6-4
TGTGCCAGTAGTGACTCTGCTAGCGGGGGATACAATGAGCAGTTCTTC
CASSDSASGGYNEQFF
>TRBJ2-1|few|NA|TRBV24-1
TGTGCCACCAGTGATTGGGGATGGGGGGAGAGGGACAATGAGCAGTTCTTC
CATSDWGWGERDNEQFF
>TRBJ2-5|few|TRBD2|TRBV20-1
TGCAGTGCTAGTTCCTATGGTAGCGGGGATCCCACAGGAGAGACCCAGTACTTC
CSASSYGSGDPTGETQYF
>TRBJ2-7|few|NA|TRBV27
TGTGCCAGCAGTTTAAATACCTACGAGCAGTACTTC
CASSLNTYEQYF
>TRBJ2-3|few|TRBD2|TRBV5-1
TGCGCCAGCAGCTCCCCAAGCGGGATAAGCACAGATACGCAGTATTTT
CASSSPSGISTDTQYF
>TRBJ2-3|NA|TRBD2|TRBV7-9
TGTGCCAGCAGACCCCATCAGCGGGAGGGTGTAGATACGCAGTATTTT
CASRPHQREGVDTQYF
>TRBJ2-7|few|TRBD1|TRBV24-1
TGTGCCACCAGTGAAGCGACAGGGTACGAGCAGTACTTC
CATSEATGYEQYF
>TRBJ2-1|NA|TRBD2|TRBV3-1
TGTGCCAGCGGGGAGGGTTCCTACAATGAGCAGTTCTTC
CASGEGSYNEQFF
>TRBJ2-1|many|NA|TRBV7-6
TGTGCCAGCAGCTTAAGTAGGACGGGCTACAATGAGCAGTTCTTC
CASSLSRTGYNEQFF
>TRBJ2-2|few|NA|TRBV29-1
TGCAGCGTTGAAACAGGGTTCGGGGAGCTGTTTTTT
CSVETGFGELFF
>TRBJ1-6|NA|TRBD1|TRBV20-1
TGCAGTGCTAGAGAACGGCTCGGGACAGCTTATTCACCCCTCCACTTT
CSARERLGTAYSPLHF
>TRBJ2-7|many|NA|TRBV12-3/TRBV12-4
TGTGCCAGCAGTTTAAAGGGGCCCTACGAGCAGTACTTC
CASSLKGPYEQYF
>TRBJ1-2|NA|NA|TRBV6-1
TGTGCCAGCAGTGAAGCGCGGAGCTTCGGCTACACCTTC
CASSEARSFGYTF
>TRBJ2-3|few|NA|TRBV3-1
TGTGCCAGCAGCCAATTAGGCCGTGGCGTAGATACGCAGTATTTT
CASSQLGRGVDTQYF
>TRBJ2-7|NA|TRBD1|TRBV20-1
TGCAGTGCTAGATTGTGGGGACAGGGGGTTTCCTACGAGCAGTACTTC
CSARLWGQGVSYEQYF
>TRBJ2-5|NA|NA|TRBV12-3/TRBV12-4
TGTGCCAGCAGTTTTAGGCAGGCTCAAGAGACCCAGTACTTC
CASSFRQAQETQYF
>TRBJ2-1|NA|TRBD2|TRBV12-5
TGTGCTAGTGGTTTGGCCCTGACTAGCATAAGGAATGAGCAGTTCTTC
CASGLALTSIRNEQFF
>TRBJ2-7|few|TRBD2|TRBV20-1
TGCAGTGCTACGGGGGGGGTAGCCTACGAGCAGTACTTC
CSATGGVAYEQYF
>TRBJ2-4|few|TRBD2|TRBV7-3
TGTGCCAGCAGCTTTTCCAGCCCAGGACTAGCGGGATATCGCATTCAGTACTTC
CASSFSSPGLAGYRIQYF
>TRBJ1-1|few|TRBD1|TRBV5-1
TGCGCCAGCAGTCAACAGGGGGCGAAGAGTACTGAAGCTTTCTTT
CASSQQGAKSTEAFF
>TRBJ2-3|NA|NA|TRBV20-1
TGCAGTGGGGTAGCAACCCCTAGCACAGATACGCAGTATTTT
CSGVATPSTDTQYF
>TRBJ2-5|many|TRBD1|TRBV4-1
TGCGCCAGCAGCCGGCGACAGGGGAGGGAGACCCAGTACTTC
CASSRRQGRETQYF
>TRBJ2-1|few|NA|TRBV12-5
TGTGCTAGTGGCCAGCAATTGGGTAGGGATTCCTACAATGAGCAGTTCTTC
CASGQQLGRDSYNEQFF
>TRBJ2-1|NA|NA|TRBV6-5
TGTGCCAGCAGTTACTCTGGACTTCCGATTTTATACAATGAGCAGTTCTTC
CASSYSGLPILYNEQFF
>TRBJ1-5|NA|NA|TRBV24-1
TGTGCCACACCCTACAGGGGCAATCAGCCCCAGCATTTT
CATPYRGNQPQHF
>TRBJ1-6|few|NA|TRBV28
TGTGCCAGCAGTTTGTCGCTTAATTCACCCCTCCACTTT
CASSLSLNSPLHF
>TRBJ2-1|many|TRBD1|TRBV5-5
TGTGCCAGCAGCCCAACAGGGGCCCTCTCCTACAATGAGCAGTTCTTC
CASSPTGALSYNEQFF
>TRBJ1-2|many|NA|TRBV7-9
TGTGCCAGCAGCTCGGTCCCGGGGAGAGATGGCTACACCTTC
CASSSVPGRDGYTF
>TRBJ2-4|NA|TRBD2|TRBV5-1
TGCGCCAGCAGCTTGAGGCTAGCGGGACCTAAAAACATTCAGTACTTC
CASSLRLAGPKNIQYF
>TRBJ2-4|few|NA|TRBV20-1
TGCAGTGCTAGAGTGGAGGGGGGGCAAGGGTACTTC
CSARVEGGQGYF
>TRBJ1-2|NA|NA|TRBV20-1
TGCAGTCCTAGAGATCGGGGGGTCCCCTATGGCTACACCTTC
CSPRDRGVPYGYTF
>TRBJ1-1|few|NA|TRBV7-8
TGTGCCAGCAGCTCCCTGGGGGGATTTTACACTGAAGCTTTCTTT
CASSSLGGFYTEAFF
>TRBJ2-3|NA|TRBD1|TRBV15
TGTGCCACCAGCAGGGGACAGGGGAGGACAGATACGCAGTATTTT
CATSRGQGRTDTQYF
>TRBJ2-3|NA|TRBD2|TRBV28
TGTGCCAGCAGTGTGGGGCGGGGGTCTAGCACAGATACGCAGTATTTT
CASSVGRGSSTDTQYF
>TRBJ1-2|few|NA|TRBV28
TGTGCCAGCAACGGGGAGGACGCAGTCTATGGCTACACCTTC
CASNGEDAVYGYTF
>TRBJ1-2|few|NA|TRBV5-1
TGCGCCAGCAGCTTGGCCGGCTATGGCTACACCTTC
CASSLAGYGYTF
>TRBJ2-2|NA|TRBD2|TRBV7-8
TGTGCCAGCAGCTTACTAGGAGGGGAGGGCTTCACCGGGGAGCTGTTTTTT
CASSLLGGEGFTGELFF
>TRBJ1-5|NA|NA|TRBV27
TGTGCCAGCAGTCCAACAACTCTGGGGAATCAGCCCCAGCATTTT
CASSPTTLGNQPQHF
>TRBJ2-4|few|NA|TRBV7-9
TGTGCCAGCAGCTTAGCGGATCCTCGGAACATTCAGTACTTC
CASSLADPRNIQYF
>TRBJ2-5|few|TRBD1|TRBV3-1
TGTGCCAGCAGCCTCTCCGGGACAGGATACCAAGAGACCCAGTACTTC
CASSLSGTGYQETQYF
>TRBJ2-2|NA|NA|TRBV3-1
TGTGCCAGCTCAGCGGGCACCGGGGAGCTGTTTTTT
CASSAGTGELFF
>TRBJ2-7|many|NA|TRBV5-5
TGTGCCAGCAGCTTGGACCCCGGTTACGAGCAGTACTTC
CASSLDPGYEQYF
>TRBJ2-1|NA|TRBD2|TRBV5-1
TGCGCCAGCAGCTTGTGGATAGCGGGCTCTGAGGACAATGAGCAGTTCTTC
CASSLWIAGSEDNEQFF
>TRBJ1-1|NA|NA|TRBV2
TGTGCCAGCAGTGAAGTTGAAGCTTTCTTT
CASSEVEAFF